The 7 T cell receptor beta chains reported below all come from one sample, sequenced in a study of shared clonotypes between healthy human individuals. TCRdb's copy holds only in-frame clones and misses some; the assay was immunoSEQ multiplex PCR. The table shows roughly 700,000 clones, with 74% occurring only once. What was sequenced was memory CD4+ T cells sorted from blood. This sample's subset: CD45RA-negative fraction. These receptors were obtained from a woman in her twenties or thirties in good health.

The chain employs TRBV18 and TRBJ2-3, with TRBD1 as a possible D gene (5 bases). V was cut by 0 bases and J by 1 base, with 14 bases left in between. The CDR3 totals 17 residues. Germline values: CDR1 KGHSH, CDR2 LQKENI. The CDR3 DNA sequence: TGTGCCAGCTCACCACCGGCAGCAGGGTTTGGCACAGATACGCAGTATTTT. Translated: CASSPPAAGFGTDTQYF. The whole variable domain, filled in from reference TRBV18 and TRBJ2-3, reads NAGVMQNPRHLVRRRGQEARLRCSPMKGHSHVYWYRQLPEEGLKFMVYLQKENIIDESGMPKERFSAEFPKEGPSILRIQQVVRGDSAAYFCASSPPAAGFGTDTQYFGPGTRLTVL.

As concerns this clone: The same CDR3 also results from other DNA sequences found in this sample. The chain has TRBV11-3 and TRBJ2-1, with 8 nucleotides matching TRBD2. The CDR3 consists of 17 residues. V lost 0 bases, J lost 4 bases, and 8 bases stayed unmatched. Per the germline V gene, CDR1 is SGHNT and CDR2 is YENEEA. The CDR3 reads CASSLDSGAGGYNEQFF. CDR3 DNA: TGTGCCAGCAGCTTAGATTCGGGGGCGGGAGGATACAATGAGCAGTTCTTC. Variable domain in full (rest from reference TRBV11-3 and TRBJ2-1): EAGVVQSPRYKIIEKKQPVAFWCNPISGHNTLYWYLQNLGQGPELLIRYENEEAVDDSQLPKDRFSAERLKGVDSTLKIQPAELGDSAVYLCASSLDSGAGGYNEQFFGPGTRLTVL.

The chain carries TRBV27 and TRBJ1-2, with a weak D call TRBD1 (5 bases). This CDR3 has 13 residues. The V gene's germline CDR1 is MNHEY and CDR2 SMNVEV (reference sequence). Trimming cost V 10 bases and J 0 bases, with 12 bases left between them. The CDR3: CANQGRTNYGYTF. In DNA, the CDR3 is TGTGCCAACCAGGGTAGAACTAACTATGGCTACACCTTC.

Only one count was recorded for this clone. This chain links TRBV2 with TRBJ2-7; maybe TRBD2 (5 bases). Germline CDR1 reads SNHLY; CDR2 reads FYNNEI. This CDR3 region has 15 residues. The V and J ends lost 0 bases and 2 bases respectively, with 11 bases between them. The CDR3: CASSEARGSPYEQYF. In nucleotides, the CDR3 is TGTGCCAGCAGTGAAGCCCGCGGGTCCCCCTACGAGCAGTACTTC.

The DNA of the CDR3 is TGTGCCAGCAGCTTCAGGGGTTCCAATGAGCAGTTCTTC. Translation gives CASSFRGSNEQFF. The rearrangement links TRBV7-9 to TRBJ2-1, with D tentatively TRBD1 (6 bases). The germline CDR1 and CDR2 sequences are SEHNR and FQNEAQ (reference sequence). Trimming took off 3 bases at V and 6 bases at J, with 9 bases between the two ends. The CDR3 sequence is 13 residues long.

The chain links TRBV7-8 to TRBJ2-7, with TRBD1 matching 9 bases. This CDR3 spans 16 amino acids. Germline V gene lookup returns CDR1 SGHVS and CDR2 FQNEAQ. V dropped 4 bases and J dropped 2; count of bases not matched to a gene: 9. The CDR3 bases are TGTGCCAGCAGCTCAATCCTGACAGGGGGTACCTACGAGCAGTACTTC. It is translated as CASSSILTGGTYEQYF.

The CDR3 DNA follows: TGTGCCAGCAGAGGTACCGGGACAGAGCACTATGGCTACACCTTC. Protein: CASRGTGTEHYGYTF. The rearrangement links TRBV28 to TRBJ1-2, with 7 bases fitting TRBD1. From germline, CDR1 is MDHEN and CDR2 SYDVKM. V lost 6 bases and J lost 3; bases outside the gene matches: 10. The CDR3 spans 15 residues.